This T cell receptor beta chain was retrieved from a study of blood T cell repertoires in COVID-19. Generated by immunoSEQ multiplex PCR, the TCRdb table keeps only in-frame clones and is missing some. The table has about 520,000 clones, roughly 88% seen once. With respect to this clone: At the DNA level, this CDR3 is encoded by other sequences in the same sample as well.

The germline CDR1 and CDR2 sequences are LGHDT and YNNKEL (reference sequence). The V gene lost 1 base and the J gene lost 1 base, with 8 bases spanning the gap. This CDR3 has 15 residues. This sequence was found in a human donor in a cohort sampled during active COVID-19. What was sequenced was peripheral blood. The V call is TRBV3-1 (or the pseudogene TRBV3-2), the J call TRBJ2-1, with D unclear. CDR3 in DNA: TGTGCCAGCAGCCAAGGCGGTGGGTCCTACAATGAGCAGTTCTTC. Its translation: CASSQGGGSYNEQFF.